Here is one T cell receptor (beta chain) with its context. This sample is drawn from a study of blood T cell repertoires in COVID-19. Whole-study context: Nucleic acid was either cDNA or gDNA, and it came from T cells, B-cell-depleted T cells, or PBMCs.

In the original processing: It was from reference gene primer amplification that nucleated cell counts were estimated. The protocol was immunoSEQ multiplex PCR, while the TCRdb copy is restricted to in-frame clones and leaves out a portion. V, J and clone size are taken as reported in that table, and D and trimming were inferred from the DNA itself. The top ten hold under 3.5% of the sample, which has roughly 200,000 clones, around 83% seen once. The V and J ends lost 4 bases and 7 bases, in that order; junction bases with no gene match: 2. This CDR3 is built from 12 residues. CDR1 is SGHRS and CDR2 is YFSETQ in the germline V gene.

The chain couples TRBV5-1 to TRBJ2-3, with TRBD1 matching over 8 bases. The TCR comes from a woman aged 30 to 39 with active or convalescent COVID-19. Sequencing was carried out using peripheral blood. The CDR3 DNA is TGCGCCAGCAGCGACAGGGGAAATACGCAGTATTTT. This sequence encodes CASSDRGNTQYF.